This T cell receptor (beta chain) was retrieved from a study of beta chain features in type 1 diabetes (dated by TCRdb to the late 2010s). About the study as a whole: Patients and healthy donors did not differ in mean age, gender distribution, total cell number or subset yield. A total of 100 million to 110 million sorted cells were examined across all samples, and a strong correlation was observed between cell number per subset and RNA yield. The study compared the TCRB repertoires of sorted circulating CD4+ T cell subsets in recently diagnosed type 1 diabetes patients with those in matched healthy donors. Regulatory and stem cell-like memory subsets were obtained from only 8 patients and about eight healthy donors, while naive and central memory subsets were obtained from all 30 or so donors.

What the study reported, not specific to this receptor: HLA sub-analyses involved small numbers of individuals, so any influence of HLA type on TCRB rearrangement remained unresolved. Because cDNA rather than genomic DNA was sequenced, highly expressing activated cells could have been over-represented, although no difference in activation and CD3 levels was found between groups. Shorter templates might be favored by PCR, yet because patient and control samples were amplified and corrected together, any such skew would affect both groups equally. Naive, central memory and regulatory TCRB repertoires appeared to be more similar among patients than among healthy donors. At VDJ recombination sites, type 1 diabetes patients had fewer insertions and more deleted nucleotides, which implies abnormalities in thymic rearrangement. In all four CD4+ subsets, TCRB CDR3 length was moderately but significantly shorter in type 1 diabetes patients.

Each donor gave one peripheral blood draw, averaging approximately 110 mL, which was collected into heparinised tubes. Naive, central memory, regulatory and stem cell-like memory CD4+ T cells were sorted on a BD FACSAria II using a panel including CD45RO, CCR7, CD25, CD127, CD95 and CD27. A purity above 98% was achieved for all sorted populations. PBMCs were isolated right away by Lymphoprep density gradient centrifugation and were stained directly, without culture. To minimize batch effects, samples were stained and sorted in pairs, one healthy donor with one patient per experiment. Trimming costs V 0 bases and J 4 bases, and their ends lie 10 bases apart. From the germline V gene (reference sequence), CDR1 is PRHDT and CDR2 is FYEKMQ. The CDR3 runs 15 residues from the cysteine to the phenylalanine. Only the CDR3 part of the read is kept: 45 bases, read in frame from the first base. All of the isolated RNA was reverse transcribed with the High Capacity cDNA Reverse Transcription Kit, so expressed TCRB transcripts were sequenced. Deep immunoSEQ sequencing was performed on naive, central memory and regulatory T cell samples, with an average of roughly 3.5 million total reads per sample. After sorted cells were lysed in RLT buffer, RNA was extracted with DNase-treated RNeasy Micro or Mini kits, with the choice depending on cell number. To prevent cross-contamination, every cell subset was processed on its own, while patient and healthy donor samples were processed together. TCRB sequences were amplified from cDNA with the immunoSEQ multiplex PCR, producing 87-bp fragments spanning the CDR3 region. Amplicons were sequenced on the Illumina HiSeq platform. In the paper's pipeline: Synthetic template baselines were used to correct PCR bias computationally, reads within Hamming distance 2 were collapsed, and singletons that could not be merged were discarded. Reads were aligned to IMGT to assign V, D and J genes, CDR3 length, and insertions or deletions at six rearrangement sites. Within each subset, clonotype counts were normalized to sorted cell number, and only after that were true diversity and Gini coefficients computed with the tcR R package. The overlap coefficient, calculated on TCRB nucleotide sequences, was used to measure repertoire sharing. In its TCRdb copy, this immuneACCESS table keeps in-frame sequences only and misses some clones. Where compared with another copy, unresolved V genes explain less than half of these, and the others have no known cause. V and J calls and clone size are given by that table; D and trimming were obtained from the DNA. Recorded for this sample are about 150,000 clones; about an eighth of them occurred a single time. Roughly 1.3% of the sample belongs to the ten largest clones.

This clone was observed at least ten times. The antigen it recognizes is unknown. No much larger clone is present one base from it, and per-base qualities are unavailable. In this chain, TRBV13 is recombined with TRBJ2-1, and TRBD1 may be the D gene, going by 5 matching bases. The sequenced sample consisted of central memory CD4+ T cells from blood. The receptor was isolated from a man younger than 30 with type 1 diabetes. The DNA is TGTGCCAGCAGCTTAGGCCGGACAAGTTACAATGAGCAGTTCTTC. This sequence encodes CASSLGRTSYNEQFF.